There are a few counts of the clone carrying this T cell receptor beta chain. Antigen unknown. This entry belongs to a study of vaccination and CD4 T cells after COVID-19. Study-wide context: Post-COVID draws followed diagnosis by a median around 92 days (range 35 to 161).

Per the germline V gene, CDR1 is SGHTA and CDR2 is FQGNSA. The length of the CDR3 is 14 residues. V lost 3 bases and J 4 bases, leaving 10 bases between the germline ends. Cultured CD4+ T cell DNA was sequenced using the Oncomine TCR Beta short-read assay. TCRdb independently ran MiXCR on the PCR reads; one entry per CDR3 protein. The table records around 10,000 distinct CDR3 sequences, roughly 72% of them present only once. Regarding treatment: roughly 11-day PBMC culture with coronavirus spike peptide pools or control peptides (ViraFEST assay). Cell culture was performed with roughly 2 million PBMCs per well in the presence of about 9.1 IU/ml IL-2 and 9.5 to 10 ug/ml peptide pools.

This sequence originates from a human donor who had recovered from COVID-19. The sequenced material came from CD4+ T cells from blood, cultured in vitro. The rearrangement uses TRBV7-2 and TRBJ1-3; no definite D call. CDR3 loop: CASSFNGQGNTIYF. Written as DNA, the CDR3 is TGTGCCAGCAGCTTTAATGGGCAAGGAAACACCATATATTTT. Together with reference TRBV7-2 and TRBJ1-3, the CDR3 gives the full variable domain: GAGVSQSPSNKVTEKGKDVELRCDPISGHTALYWYRQSLGQGLEFLIYFQGNSAPDKSGLPSDRFSAERTGGSVSTLTIQRTQQEDSAVYLCASSFNGQGNTIYFGEGSWLTVV.